This T cell receptor beta chain was captured in a study of T cell repertoires in ileal Crohn's disease (dated 2019 in TCRdb). Background for the entire study: At the time of surgery, around 35% of patients were active smokers, and the median duration of disease was around eight years. A total of 170 or so mucosal samples from approximately 60 patients were sequenced, with samples obtained at several locations on the surgical specimen and at postoperative endoscopy. The TCR repertoire was analysed in around 50 patients with Crohn's disease drawn from a prospective multicentre cohort. About 500 nanograms of biopsy DNA per sample were submitted for commercial TCRB immunosequencing. The study was conducted in parallel with a multicentre cohort built to find predictors of early endoscopic recurrence after ileocolonic resection. A Rutgeerts score higher than i0 was the definition used for endoscopic postoperative recurrence. Surgery was performed for a complication in all patients, with stricturing disease in roughly 60% and penetrating disease in approximately 40%. About half of the patients received postoperative therapy: about a dozen received thiopurines and some 20 received anti-TNF agents. Biopsies taken from the proximal margin of the surgical specimen made up the MI samples.

CDR3 length: 13 amino acids, cysteine to phenylalanine. The entry retains the CDR3 DNA only, 39 bases that are in frame from base 1. Trimming costs V 5 bases and J 1 base, and their ends lie 8 bases apart. As encoded in the germline V gene, CDR1 is SGHTA while CDR2 is FQGNSA. Remarks on this clone: Its target antigen remains unknown. Base qualities are missing; no much larger clone stands one base away.

The library was produced with the immunoSEQ multiplex PCR assay. A two-step, amplification bias-controlled multiplex PCR was used by Adaptive Biotechnology to amplify CDR3 regions from genomic DNA. The first PCR used primers for every V and J gene segment; the second PCR added barcodes and Illumina adapters. An Illumina instrument was used to sequence the CDR3 libraries. The original methods were these. The analysis used both the pipelines supplied by the vendor and custom analysis of the raw data in R/Bioconductor with R version 3.3.0. Clonality, which ranges from 0 to 1, was calculated as the inverse of the normalised Shannon entropy across all productive clones. The repertoire share taken up by the top 100 clones defined high-frequency clones, and only clones that passed a 95% confidence test were kept. Overlap between samples was measured with the Morisita-Horn index, while repertoire diversity was measured with the Simpson index. TCRdb took this table from immuneACCESS and kept in-frame rearrangements with V and J called. Such tables lack part of the clones; where checked against another copy, unresolved V genes explain under half of the gap, and the rest is unexplained. V, J and clone size are those of that table, while D and trimming were read from the DNA. Counted in this sample were roughly 4,300 clones; roughly 72% of them appeared once. The ten most abundant clones make up about 10% of the sample.

The sample's time point, from its label and the paper: proximal margin of the surgical specimen (macroscopically non-inflamed). Adults with ileal or ileocolonic Crohn's disease and an indication for ileocolonic resection were eligible for inclusion. Before DNA extraction, whole ileal mucosal biopsies were kept frozen at -80 degrees C. Genomic DNA was isolated from frozen whole biopsies using a TRizol-based method, and the DNA was quantified with a NanoDrop 2000 spectrophotometer. Study-wide findings and limitations: Sorted CD8 T cells carried more high-frequency clones than CD4 T cells, suggesting mucosal expansions were mainly CD8. Endoscopic recurrence was linked to a higher percentage of high-frequency clones at surgery, and recurrence occurred in every patient whose clonality exceeded 26.8% (18/57). A significantly higher proportion of clonal expansions was observed in active smokers at surgery than in non-smokers (about 25% vs 20%, p=0.02). Mucosal CD4 and CD8 T cells were sorted and sequenced only in a subgroup of patients, the size of which was not stated.

The chain employs TRBV7-2 and TRBJ1-1; confidence is insufficient to name the D gene. The receptor's source is an adult with Crohn's disease. Source material: ileal tissue. The bases are TGTGCCAGCAGCCTTCACCAGAACACTGAAGCTTTCTTT. It translates to CASSLHQNTEAFF.